This T cell receptor beta chain is drawn from a study of prognosis after radiotherapy for stage I lung cancer. Study summary: Non-small cell lung cancer patients were all deemed medically inoperable. General study points: Any tumor specificity that the expanded TCR clones may have had was not determined.

CDR1 SGHAT and CDR2 FQDESV come from the germline V gene (reference sequence). The germline V and J ends were trimmed by 5 bases and 1 base, with 15 bases remaining between them. This CDR3 region has 16 residues. This clonotype was counted ten times or more. Its antigen is currently unknown. Using two-round multiplex PCR, the authors amplified TCR beta CDR3 from genomic DNA. Initially, in first-round PCR, primers specific to each TRBV and TRBJ gene were used. TCRdb processed the multiplex PCR reads anew with MiXCR; each CDR3 protein has one entry. This table has some 15,000 distinct CDR3 sequences, about a sixth appearing once.

The sequenced sample was PBMCs, obtained before or after stereotactic body radiation therapy (not recorded which). The receptor's source is a donor aged 50 or older with non-small cell lung cancer. The chain links TRBV11-1 to TRBJ2-4; D ambiguous. CDR3 DNA sequence: TGTGCCAGCAGCCCTAGGGTGGCTTCCGCCAAAAACATTCAGTACTTC. Its protein is CASSPRVASAKNIQYF. The full variable domain, in which reference TRBV11-1 and TRBJ2-4 provide the parts outside the CDR3, is EAEVAQSPRYKITEKSQAVAFWCDPISGHATLYWYRQILGQGPELLVQFQDESVVDDSQLPKDRFSAERLKGVDSTLKIQPAELGDSAMYLCASSPRVASAKNIQYFGAGTRLSVL.